This record concerns one TCR beta chain sequence. Antigen unknown. Germline V gene sequence: CDR1 SGHTA, CDR2 FQGNSA. The junction had 5 bases not matched to a gene; V was cut back by 2 bases and J by 0 bases. The CDR3 covers 17 residues. The record originates from a study of beta chain features in type 1 diabetes. Overall study findings and caveats: The cDNA sequencing approach could over-represent high-TCR-expressing cells. The similarity of naive, central memory and Treg TCRB repertoires appeared greater among patients than among healthy donors. TCRB CDR3 length was moderately but significantly reduced in all four CD4+ subsets of Type 1 diabetes patients.

The study reverse transcribed the entire isolated RNA, so it sequenced expressed TCRB transcripts. The table came from immunoSEQ multiplex PCR; TCRdb's copy has only in-frame clones and leaves some out. The sample has around 14,000 clones, approximately 76% seen once. The specimen sequenced was stem cell memory CD4+ T cells from blood. The gene calls are TRBV7-2 and TRBJ2-2; TRBD2 agrees at 8 bases. The sequence was obtained from a woman under 30 with type 1 diabetes. The CDR3 is CASSLRGGIANTGELFF. The CDR3 nucleotides read TGTGCCAGCAGCTTACGGGGGGGGATCGCGAACACCGGGGAGCTGTTTTTT.